The next 27 T cell receptor beta chains were all read from a single sample in a study of cytomegalovirus exposure and HLA in healthy donors. 13 Jbeta primers and 60 Vbeta primers were used for the PCR. Sequencing was performed with immunoSEQ multiplex PCR; in TCRdb, only in-frame clones are kept and a portion is missing. In the table there are about 120,000 clones, 79% of which are singletons. Material for sequencing was PBMCs. The receptors stem from a woman aged 18-29 years in good health and CMV-seropositive.

To note about this clone: Given the absence of the conserved phenylalanine or tryptophan at the CDR3 end, a read error is likely. This rearrangement joins TRBV7-9 to TRBJ2-7; no clear D gene. Germline V gene lookup returns CDR1 SEHNR and CDR2 FQNEAQ (reference sequence). The length of the CDR3 is 13 residues. Deletions cut 5 bases from V and 6 bases from J, with 14 bases between. The CDR3 DNA reads TGTGCCAGCAGCCGCCCTCGGCTGGGCGAGCAGTACTCC. Amino acid sequence: CASSRPRLGEQYS.

The chain has TRBV7-2 and TRBJ1-1; D is undetermined. The CDR3 loop spans 15 amino acids. Germline V CDR1 and CDR2: SGHTA, FQGNSA. Trimming removed 7 bases from V and 4 bases from J, with 19 bases in between. CDR3 coding DNA: TGTGCCAGCACCACCCAGGTTCTGGTCGGCACTGAAGCTTTCTTT. Translation: CASTTQVLVGTEAFF.

The V call is TRBV27, the J call TRBJ2-4; D possibly corresponds to TRBD2 (5 bases). CDR1 is MNHEY and CDR2 is SMNVEV in the germline V gene (reference sequence). Trimming stripped 7 bases from V and 12 bases from J, with 19 bases between. The CDR3 runs to 13 residues. The CDR3: CASKFPGNPHQYF. DNA for the CDR3: TGTGCCAGCAAGTTCCCGGGAAACCCCCATCAGTACTTC.

The V and J genes are TRBV11-2 and TRBJ1-5, with D possibly being TRBD1 (5 bases). Trimming stripped 0 bases from V and 11 bases from J, with 11 bases between. Germline V CDR1 and CDR2: SGHAT, FQNNGV. The CDR3 is made up of 13 amino acids. This chain's CDR3 is CASSLDQGTSQHF. The CDR3 DNA is TGTGCCAGCAGCTTAGATCAGGGCACCTCCCAGCATTTT.

The chain uses TRBV19 and TRBJ1-5; D is unresolved. Germline assignment: CDR1 LNHDA and CDR2 SQIVND (reference sequence). CDR3 length: 11 residues. V was clipped by 1 base and J by 15 bases, with 10 bases between them. This chain's CDR3 is CASSIGSGRHF. The CDR3 nucleotides are TGTGCCAGTAGTATAGGGTCTGGGCGGCATTTT.

The sample holds many counts of this clone. V usage is TRBV10-3 and J usage is TRBJ1-1; tentative D call: TRBD1 (5 bases). The CDR3 spans 18 residues. Trimming left V 3 bases short and J 0 bases short, with 20 bases between. Germline V gene data show CDR1 as ENHRY and CDR2 as SYGVKD. In nucleotides, the CDR3 is TGTGCCATCAGTGAAAGGGGTGGCAGGGAAGACATGAACACTGAAGCTTTCTTT. It codes for CAISERGGREDMNTEAFF.

This clone has just one count. This CDR3 reads CASSLRDGNQPQHF. The CDR3 region has the DNA TGTGCCAGCAGTTTGAGGGATGGCAATCAGCCCCAGCATTTT. The chain couples TRBV27 to TRBJ1-5; D remains ambiguous. CDR3 length: 14 amino acids. V lost 3 bases to trimming and J lost 2 bases, with 8 bases between them. Germline CDR1 MNHEY, CDR2 SMNVEV (reference sequence).

J is TRBJ2-3 and V is TRBV5-1; a possible D gene is TRBD2 (5 bases). V lost 3 bases to trimming and J lost 1 base, with 12 bases between them. The CDR3 consists of 15 residues. Germline assignment: CDR1 SGHRS and CDR2 YFSETQ. In DNA, the CDR3 is TGCGCCAGCAGCTCTACTAGGTTTCGCACAGATACGCAGTATTTT. It yields the protein CASSSTRFRTDTQYF.

This clone was counted between two and nine times. The chain carries TRBV4-2 and TRBJ2-3; 9 nucleotides agree with TRBD2. This CDR3 is built from 17 residues. The ends lost 2 bases at V and 5 bases at J; junction bases unmatched: 11. Germline loops: CDR1 LGHNA, CDR2 YNFKEQ. CDR3 DNA: TGTGCCAGCAGCCAATTATCTTTAGCGGGAGTGGGAGATACGCAGTATTTT. This translates into CASSQLSLAGVGDTQYF.

V gene TRBV5-1 combines with J gene TRBJ2-5; TRBD1 aligns across 8 bases. The germline CDR1 and CDR2 sequences are SGHRS and YFSETQ. V gave up 0 bases and J gave up 0 bases; unmatched junction bases: 1. The CDR3 spans 15 residues. CDR3 nucleotide sequence: TGCGCCAGCAGCTTGGGGGACAGGTACCAAGAGACCCAGTACTTC. Translated, it gives CASSLGDRYQETQYF.

This sequence joins TRBV27 and TRBJ2-7, with D tentatively TRBD1 (5 bases). V gave up 2 bases and J gave up 6 bases, with 5 bases separating them. This CDR3 has 11 amino acids. The germline gives CDR1 MNHEY, CDR2 SMNVEV (reference sequence). The DNA for the CDR3 is TGTGCCAGCAGTTTACAGGGCGAGCAGTACTTC. This sequence encodes CASSLQGEQYF.

The chain combines TRBV6-1 with TRBJ2-7; TRBD1 might be the D (6 bases). Germline V gene data show CDR1 as MNHNS and CDR2 as SASEGT. The CDR3 is 14 amino acids. Trimming shortened V by 8 bases and J by 1 base, and 15 bases separated the two germline ends. This CDR3 is CASGPRTVSYEQYF. The CDR3, as DNA: TGTGCCAGCGGGCCTCGGACAGTTTCCTACGAGCAGTACTTC.

The CDR3 region has the DNA TGTGCCAGCAAAAAGCTAGCGGATACCTACGAGCAGTACTTC. Its protein is CASKKLADTYEQYF. The chain recombines TRBV6-1 with TRBJ2-7; 7 bases match TRBD2. V gave up 7 bases and J gave up 2 bases; unmatched junction bases: 8. CDR1 and CDR2 from the germline V gene are MNHNS and SASEGT. The CDR3 contains 14 residues.

The chain joins TRBV6-1 to TRBJ2-3, with D perhaps TRBD2 (5 bases). Trimming pared 6 bases from V and 9 bases from J, leaving 16 bases between. Germline V gene sequence: CDR1 MNHNS, CDR2 SASEGT. The CDR3 sequence is 13 residues long. CDR3 coding DNA: TGTGCCAGCAGCCCCCGAGGGAAGGCAACGCAGTATTTT. This codes for CASSPRGKATQYF.

The genes are TRBV27 and TRBJ1-4; D is possibly TRBD1 (6 bases). This CDR3 spans 14 amino acids. Germline lookup yields CDR1 MNHEY and CDR2 SMNVEV (reference sequence). The ends were cut back, 3 bases at V and 8 bases at J, with 13 bases in the middle. Here the CDR3 DNA reads TGTGCCAGCAGTTTGGTTGGGGGCCGGGAAAAACTGTTTTTT. Translating it yields CASSLVGGREKLFF.

V is TRBV6-5 and J is TRBJ2-1, with unresolved D. This CDR3 has 14 residues. The V end was cut by 5 bases, the J end by 3 bases, with 11 bases between. The germline V gene has CDR1 MNHEY and CDR2 SVGAGI. CDR3 sequence reads: CASSDRGVYNEQFF. CDR3 sequence (DNA): TGTGCCAGCAGTGATCGTGGAGTCTACAATGAGCAGTTCTTC.

The gene calls are TRBV28 and TRBJ2-3; the D is unclear. The CDR3 runs to 12 residues. CDR1 MDHEN and CDR2 SYDVKM come from the germline V gene. V was pared by 6 bases and J by 3 bases, with 7 bases between. For the CDR3, the DNA is TGTGCCAGCAGGATTGAGACAGATACGCAGTATTTT. Its protein product is CASRIETDTQYF.

The chain has TRBV6-5 and TRBJ1-1, with D hard to call. In germline, CDR1 is MNHEY, CDR2 SVGAGI. Trimming shortened V by 6 bases and J by 4 bases, and 12 bases separated the two germline ends. The CDR3 runs to 13 residues. CDR3 region: CASSPDKSTEAFF. The CDR3 coding sequence is TGTGCCAGCAGCCCTGACAAAAGCACTGAAGCTTTCTTT.

As regards this clone: The same CDR3 arises from other DNA sequences in this sample as well. V and J are TRBV27 and TRBJ2-3, with 11 bases aligning to TRBD2. The CDR3 totals 18 residues. V dropped 0 bases and J dropped 0; count of bases not matched to a gene: 5. Germline V gene lookup returns CDR1 MNHEY and CDR2 SMNVEV (reference sequence). CDR3 sequence reads: CASSLSLTSGVSTDTQYF. DNA for the CDR3: TGTGCCAGCAGTTTATCCCTGACTAGCGGGGTTAGCACAGATACGCAGTATTTT.

This clone has only a few counts. V gene TRBV6-5 combines with J gene TRBJ1-4; D is undetermined. Germline values: CDR1 MNHEY, CDR2 SVGAGI. The germline V and J ends were trimmed by 8 bases and 3 bases, with 13 bases remaining between them. The CDR3 loop spans 14 amino acids. The DNA for the CDR3 is TGTGCCAGCTATTCGGGGATAGCTAATGAAAAACTGTTTTTT. It yields the protein CASYSGIANEKLFF.

J is TRBJ2-7 and V is TRBV2, with 11 bases identical to TRBD1. The CDR3 spans 12 residues. The V gene's germline CDR1 is SNHLY and CDR2 FYNNEI. The V and J ends lost 9 bases and 3 bases, in that order; junction bases with no gene match: 1. The CDR3 region has the DNA TGTGCCAGGGGACAGGGGGACTACGAGCAGTACTTC. It codes for CARGQGDYEQYF.

The gene calls are TRBV27 and TRBJ2-5; 11 nucleotides line up with TRBD2. Germline CDR1 MNHEY, CDR2 SMNVEV (reference sequence). CDR3 length: 16 residues. V lost 5 bases, J lost 4 bases, and 9 bases stayed unmatched. CDR3 protein: CASSATSGMGRETQYF. In DNA, the CDR3 is TGTGCCAGCAGTGCGACTAGCGGGATGGGTAGAGAGACCCAGTACTTC.

The chain couples TRBV18 to TRBJ2-1; 9 bases match TRBD2. The junction had 10 bases not matched to a gene; V was cut back by 4 bases and J by 0 bases. Germline V CDR1 and CDR2: KGHSH, LQKENI. The CDR3 contains 18 residues. CDR3 amino acids: CASSQGLAGSSSYNEQFF. CDR3 coding DNA: TGTGCCAGCTCACAGGGGCTAGCGGGGTCGAGCTCCTACAATGAGCAGTTCTTC.

This clone was counted once. This rearrangement joins TRBV6-6 to TRBJ2-5; 7 bases line up with TRBD1. The V gene's germline CDR1 is MNHNY and CDR2 SVGAGI (reference sequence). The CDR3 length is 15 residues. With V trimmed by 6 bases and J by 5 bases, 12 bases remained unmatched. CDR3 sequence: CASRNLQGRAETQYF. CDR3 DNA: TGTGCCAGCAGAAACCTACAGGGGCGAGCGGAGACCCAGTACTTC.

The chain combines TRBV13 with TRBJ1-1; no clear D. This CDR3 is 13 amino acids long. Germline-derived CDR1 and CDR2 are PRHDT and FYEKMQ (reference sequence). Between the trimmed V and J ends, which lost 5 bases and 1 base, there was a span of 8 bases. CDR3: CASSLTANTEAFF. CDR3 DNA sequence: TGTGCCAGCAGCCTTACAGCGAACACTGAAGCTTTCTTT.

This chain connects TRBV5-4 to TRBJ2-7; 7 bases fit TRBD2. From germline, CDR1 is SGHNT and CDR2 YYREEE (reference sequence). This CDR3 contains 15 residues. Unmatched junction bases numbered 12, after V lost 3 bases and J lost 6 bases. The CDR3 DNA sequence: TGTGCCAGCAGCTACCATTCGGGAGGCGGGATCGAGCAGTACTTC. This codes for CASSYHSGGGIEQYF.

The chain is built from TRBV5-1 and TRBJ2-1, with TRBD2 matching 8 bases. CDR3 length: 17 amino acids. Germline CDR1 is SGHRS and CDR2 is YFSETQ. V shed 1 base and J 4 bases; nucleotides not matched to a gene: 10. CDR3 amino acids: CASSLKLGSGVYNEQFF. Here the CDR3 DNA reads TGCGCCAGCAGCTTGAAGTTAGGTAGCGGGGTGTACAATGAGCAGTTCTTC.